The subject of this entry is one TCR beta chain. This CDR3 has 14 residues. Trimming shortened V by 2 bases and J by 6 bases, and 10 bases separated the two germline ends. CDR1 and CDR2 from the germline V gene are MNHNS and SASEGT. The data stem from a study of blood T cell repertoires in COVID-19. Overall study context: Samples came from the United States, Italy and Spain, spanning acute and convalescent COVID-19. Nucleic acid was either cDNA or gDNA, and it came from T cells, B-cell-depleted T cells, or PBMCs.

Original data processing: Amplification of reference gene primers was used by the study to estimate nucleated cell counts. Sequencing used immunoSEQ multiplex PCR; TCRdb keeps in-frame clones, though not all of them. That table furnishes V, J and clone size, whereas the DNA furnished D and trimming. The table records roughly 250,000 clones, over 75% of them present only once. Sequencing was carried out using peripheral blood. J is TRBJ1-4 and V is TRBV6-1; D unresolved. The sequence was obtained from a woman aged 45-65 years with acute or convalescent COVID-19. The CDR3 region is CASSEFWGDEKLFF. The CDR3 DNA follows: TGTGCCAGCAGTGAATTTTGGGGAGATGAAAAACTGTTTTTT.